This T cell receptor (beta chain) was identified in a study of response to subunit inactivated influenza vaccine. Study findings and constraints: A suggestion made by the authors is that each seasonal influenza vaccination recruits few new T cells.

The CDR3 sequence is 14 residues long. V lost 0 bases and J 4 bases, leaving 9 bases between the germline ends. The germline gives CDR1 SGHVS, CDR2 FQNEAQ. This clonotype showed up just a few times. Its cognate antigen is unknown. TCRdb analysed the RT-PCR reads with MiXCR anew, one entry per CDR3 protein. The sample lists approximately 700,000 distinct CDR3 sequences; approximately 14% were seen once. The source of this sequence is a middle-aged man who received an inactivated influenza vaccine. This chain joins TRBV7-8 and TRBJ1-2; the D gene is possibly TRBD1 (5 bases). The sequences come from PBMCs from blood, collected 11 to 12 days after vaccination. The CDR3 nucleotides are TGTGCCAGCAGCTTAGCCAGGGAATTCTATGGCTACACCTTC. Protein product: CASSLAREFYGYTF.